In this sample, the clone carrying this T cell receptor beta chain turned up many times. The antigen remains unidentified. This record comes from a study of T cell repertoires in cytomegalovirus infection. In the study overall: Matching HLA type, along with CMV infection, was indicated by public TCR beta signatures.

Findings of the study overall: Ex vivo, HLA-C-restricted CMV-specific TCR beta clonotypes prevailed over the rest of the response. Cumulative frequency (of public TCR beta family members) identified carriers of CMV plus the relevant HLA.

Using its own MiXCR run on the reads, TCRdb lists one record per CDR3 protein. In the table there are some 180,000 distinct CDR3 sequences, 7.5% to 10% of which are singletons. The clonotype originates from a human donor in good health (CMV status not recorded). Some clones in this sample may be carry-over from other donors' samples. The sequencing sample was made of PBMCs.

The CDR3 sequence is CASSQDRGARTQYF. CDR3 nucleotides: TGTGCCAGCAGCCAAGATCGGGGAGCACGAACCCAGTACTTC. This chain uses TRBV3-1 with TRBJ2-5; possibly TRBD2 for D (5 bases). This CDR3 is built from 14 residues. Germline loops: CDR1 LGHDT, CDR2 YNNKEL (reference sequence). The ends were cut back, 0 bases at V and 8 bases at J, with 13 bases in the middle.